The 17 T cell receptor beta chains below were found in one sample sequenced in a study. TCRdb re-called the RT-PCR reads through MiXCR, storing one row per CDR3 protein. The sample carries about 680,000 distinct CDR3 sequences, around 14% recorded once. Sequences were obtained from memory CD4+ T cells from blood. The receptor set was obtained from a female donor in good health, serving as a healthy control.

This clonotype has a count of ten or more. This chain links TRBV5-1 with TRBJ2-1; 7 bases fit TRBD2. The CDR3 covers 17 residues. The J segment lost 5 bases and the V segment lost 2 bases, leaving 13 bases of the junction unmatched. Germline V gene data show CDR1 as SGHRS and CDR2 as YFSETQ. The CDR3 DNA reads as TGCGCCAGCAGCTTCCCTCTAGGGCGGGAGCTGAACAATGAGCAGTTCTTC. It is translated as CASSFPLGRELNNEQFF. The whole variable domain, remainder taken from reference TRBV5-1 and TRBJ2-1, is KAGVTQTPRYLIKTRGQQVTLSCSPISGHRSVSWYQQTPGQGLQFLFEYFSETQRNKGNFPGRFSGRQFSNSRSEMNVSTLELGDSALYLCASSFPLGRELNNEQFFGPGTRLTVL.

This clonotype was seen ten or more times. The chain carries TRBV7-8 and TRBJ1-1; perhaps TRBD1 as D (6 bases). CDR1 is SGHVS and CDR2 is FQNEAQ in the germline V gene. V dropped 0 bases and J dropped 3 bases, with 8 bases sitting between them. This CDR3 region has 14 residues. The CDR3 nucleotides read TGTGCCAGCAGCTTAGCGACAGGAGACACTGAAGCTTTCTTT. It yields the protein CASSLATGDTEAFF. The complete variable domain, with remaining parts taken from reference TRBV7-8 and TRBJ1-1, reads GAGVSQSPRYKVAKRGQDVALRCDPISGHVSLFWYQQALGQGPEFLTYFQNEAQLDKSGLPSDRFFAERPEGSVSTLKIQRTQQEDSAVYLCASSLATGDTEAFFGQGTRLTVV.

This clonotype occurred a few times. The chain is built from TRBV3-1 and TRBJ2-7, with D tentatively TRBD1 (6 bases). This CDR3 spans 13 amino acids. CDR1 is LGHDT, CDR2 YNNKEL, per germline (reference sequence). The V end lost 11 bases, the J end lost 4 bases, and 18 bases lay between the germline ends. CDR3 DNA: TGTGCCGTCCGGTCGGCAGGGGAATACGAGCAGTACTTC. This encodes CAVRSAGEYEQYF.

Points on this clonotype: A read error may be the cause here, since a much bigger clone is one base away. The chain couples TRBV10-3 to TRBJ2-3, with D perhaps matching TRBD1 (6 bases). Germline V gene sequence: CDR1 ENHRY, CDR2 SYGVKD. CDR3 length equals 14 residues. The CDR3 DNA sequence: TGTGCCATCAGACAGGACAGAGGCACGGATACGCAGTATTTT. It encodes CAIRQDRGTDTQYF.

This clonotype was seen only a few times. V gene TRBV10-3 combines with J gene TRBJ2-3, with TRBD1 identical over 11 bases. V was clipped by 2 bases and J by 3 bases; unmatched bases: 1. CDR3 length: 15 residues. Germline loops: CDR1 ENHRY, CDR2 SYGVKD. The CDR3 DNA is TGTGCCATCAGTGAGGGGACAGGGGGAACAGATACGCAGTATTTT. Translation gives CAISEGTGGTDTQYF.

This clonotype has at least ten counts. CDR3 coding DNA: TGCGCCAGCAGCCCTGGACAGGGTAAAGGTCAGCCCCAGCATTTT. Its protein is CASSPGQGKGQPQHF. V and J are TRBV4-1 and TRBJ1-5, with 8 bases aligning to TRBD1. The CDR3 covers 15 residues. J lost 6 bases, V lost 4 bases, and 8 bases had no gene match. CDR1 and CDR2 (germline): MGHRA, YSYEKL.

This clonotype was counted only a few times. A much larger clone differs by one base, so this may be a read error. This chain links TRBV2 with TRBJ2-7; D is unclear. V shed 4 bases and J shed 6 bases, with 7 bases lying between them. The CDR3 runs 11 residues. The V gene's germline CDR1 is SNHLY and CDR2 FYNNEI. CDR3 residues: CASSVWGEQYF. The CDR3 DNA reads TGTGCCAGCAGTGTGTGGGGCGAGCAGTACTTC.

To note about this clonotype: The conserved closing phenylalanine or tryptophan is absent in this CDR3, likely reflecting a read error. The V gene is TRBV12-3 or TRBV12-4, the J gene TRBJ2-2; 7 bases line up with TRBD1. V gave up 7 bases and J gave up 4 bases; unmatched junction bases: 3. The CDR3 contains 13 residues. CDR3 residues: CASKRQGTGELFL. The CDR3 bases are TGTGCCAGCAAACGACAGGGCACCGGGGAGCTGTTTCTT.

This clonotype was recorded many times. The chain has TRBV5-1 and TRBJ2-3; D gene ambiguous. Trimming left V 0 bases short and J 2 bases short, with 1 base between. Germline CDR1 SGHRS, CDR2 YFSETQ. The CDR3 runs 12 residues. The CDR3 here is CASSLATDTQYF. In DNA, the CDR3 is TGCGCCAGCAGCTTGGCCACAGATACGCAGTATTTT.

This chain joins TRBV7-2 and TRBJ2-3; 7 bases map to TRBD1. Germline V gene data show CDR1 as SGHTA and CDR2 as FQGNSA. The ends lost 0 bases at V and 3 bases at J; junction bases unmatched: 6. This CDR3 is built from 16 residues. The CDR3 coding sequence is TGTGCCAGCAGCTTAGCGAGGGGGCGCTGGACAGATACGCAGTATTTT. Translating it yields CASSLARGRWTDTQYF.

There are a few counts of this clonotype. This rearrangement joins TRBV2 to TRBJ1-6; perhaps TRBD1 as D (5 bases). The ends were cut back, 4 bases at V and 8 bases at J, with 9 bases in the middle. The CDR3 length is 13 residues. Looked up from germline, CDR1 is SNHLY and CDR2 is FYNNEI. In DNA, the CDR3 is TGTGCCAGCAGTGGGCAGGGTCATTCACCCCTCCACTTT. It is translated as CASSGQGHSPLHF.

The chain joins TRBV10-3 to TRBJ2-5; 9 bases are shared with TRBD2. The CDR3 runs to 15 residues. The J segment lost 5 bases and the V segment lost 3 bases, leaving 7 bases of the junction unmatched. Germline values: CDR1 ENHRY, CDR2 SYGVKD. The CDR3 reads CAISDGGREGETQYF. CDR3 sequence (DNA): TGTGCCATCAGTGACGGCGGGAGGGAAGGGGAGACCCAGTACTTC.

This clonotype was observed many times. This rearrangement joins TRBV20-1 to TRBJ2-1; D may match TRBD1 or TRBD2 (5 bases each). The CDR3 spans 14 residues. V was trimmed by 5 bases and J by 10 bases, leaving 21 bases between them. Germline-derived CDR1 and CDR2 are DFQATT and SNEGSKA (reference sequence). Written as DNA, the CDR3 is TGCAGTGCTCATCGACTGGGGGAAAGAGGGGAGCAGTTCTTC. Its protein is CSAHRLGERGEQFF.

The CDR3 reads CASSLNYFGETQYF. The CDR3 coding sequence is TGTGCCAGCAGCTTAAATTACTTTGGGGAGACCCAGTACTTC. This chain uses TRBV7-2 with TRBJ2-5; no firm D call. Trimming cost V 2 bases and J 5 bases, with 12 bases left between them. The length of the CDR3 is 14 residues. The V gene's germline CDR1 is SGHTA and CDR2 FQGNSA.

The CDR3 nucleotides are TGCGCCAGCAGCACCCAGGGTGCCGGGGAGCTGTTTTTT. It translates to CASSTQGAGELFF. The chain uses TRBV10-2 and TRBJ2-2, with D possibly being TRBD1 (5 bases). The CDR3 extends over 13 amino acids. The ends were cut back, 6 bases at V and 6 bases at J, with 11 bases in the middle. Per the germline V gene, CDR1 is WSHSY and CDR2 is SAAADI.

In DNA, the CDR3 is TGTGCCAGCAGCTTGGACAGGGGGTTGAGGGAGCAGTACTTC. Its protein product is CASSLDRGLREQYF. V usage is TRBV7-6 and J usage is TRBJ2-7; TRBD1 matches at 10 bases. There are 14 residues in the CDR3. Trimming took 3 bases from V and 7 from J; bases not matched to a gene: 6. CDR1 and CDR2 from the germline V gene are SGHVS and FNYEAQ.

This clonotype was counted ten times or more. CDR3 residues: CAIGGQGQETQYF. CDR3 DNA: TGTGCCATCGGGGGACAGGGGCAAGAGACCCAGTACTTC. The genes are TRBV10-3 and TRBJ2-5, with TRBD1 matching over 10 bases. CDR3 size: 13 residues. Looked up from germline, CDR1 is ENHRY and CDR2 is SYGVKD. V gave up 8 bases and J gave up 2 bases; unmatched junction bases: 2.